This paragraph reports one T cell receptor beta chain. The sample belongs to a study of OX40 agonist ivuxolimab in advanced cancers. Data came from immunoSEQ multiplex PCR; TCRdb stores just in-frame clones and leaves some out. The top ten clones hold 13% to 15% of a sample with about 71,000 clones, about 90% of them seen once. V shed 5 bases and J shed 3 bases, with 11 bases lying between them. Germline lookup yields CDR1 MNHNY and CDR2 SVGAGI (reference sequence). This CDR3 region has 13 residues. The clonotype originates from an adult with an advanced solid tumor such as melanoma, head and neck, liver or kidney cancer. This chain joins TRBV6-6 and TRBJ2-7; no definite D call. Specimen: CD4+ or CD8+ T cells sorted from blood, collected in a trial of the OX40 agonist ivuxolimab. The CDR3 protein is CASSPIEIYEQYF. The DNA for the CDR3 is TGTGCCAGCAGTCCGATCGAAATCTACGAGCAGTACTTC.